These 12 T cell receptor beta chains share one sample of origin, sequenced in a study of OX40 agonist ivuxolimab in advanced cancers. To prepare the library, the immunoSEQ multiplex PCR assay was applied. The clones in this table, taken by TCRdb from immuneACCESS, are in-frame only. Not every clone is retained; where verified, under half of the shortfall comes from an unresolved V gene, and the cause of the rest is unknown. Counted in this sample were about 40,000 clones; about nine tenths of them appeared once. Approximately 13% of the sample is held by the ten biggest clonotypes. Sequencing used CD4+ or CD8+ T cells sorted from blood, obtained in a trial of the OX40 agonist ivuxolimab. The receptors derive from an adult with an advanced solid tumor such as melanoma, head and neck, liver or kidney cancer.

The table lists this clone with a count of one. The V and J genes are TRBV9 and TRBJ2-2; TRBD1 might be the D (5 bases). The V end was cut by 3 bases, the J end by 1 base, with 16 bases between. Germline-derived CDR1 and CDR2 are SGDLS and YYNGEE. This CDR3 region has 17 residues. The CDR3 nucleotides are TGTGCCAGCAGCGACCCTCGTGGGCAGGGGAACACCGGGGAGCTGTTTTTT. Translated: CASSDPRGQGNTGELFF. The full variable domain, with the rest looked up from reference TRBV9 and TRBJ2-2, is DSGVTQTPKHLITATGQRVTLRCSPRSGDLSVYWYQQSLDQGLQFLIQYYNGEERAKGNILERFSAQQFPDLHSELNLSSLELGDSALYFCASSDPRGQGNTGELFFGEGSRLTVL.

By frequency in the sample, this clone is large. The gene calls are TRBV1 and TRBJ1-2; TRBD1 is the table's D call and was not checked against the DNA. TRBV1 is flagged as a pseudogene. The CDR3 loop spans 16 amino acids. Here the CDR3 reads CTSRLPGHRKHCGYTF. Written as DNA, the CDR3 is TGCACCAGCCGACTCCCGGGACACCGAAAGCATTGTGGCTACACCTTC.

CDR3 bases: TGCGCCAGCAGCCCCCTCCCGACACGGTCCCACGAGCAGTACTTC. The encoded protein is CASSPLPTRSHEQYF. The chain couples TRBV4-3 to TRBJ2-7; D is uncertain. The germline gives CDR1 LGHNA, CDR2 YSLEER. Trimming took 4 bases from V and 5 from J, leaving 18 bases between them. The CDR3 length is 15 residues.

This rearrangement joins TRBV6-5 to TRBJ1-1; tentative D call: TRBD1 (5 bases). V lost 6 bases and J lost 5, with 13 bases in between. CDR3 length: 13 residues. CDR1 and CDR2 from the germline V gene are MNHEY and SVGAGI. The CDR3 here is CASSPGYRTEAFF. DNA for the CDR3: TGTGCCAGCAGCCCCGGTTACAGGACTGAAGCTTTCTTT.

Notes on this clone: Sequence at one end of the junction differs from germline and may be a read error. This chain joins TRBV7-9 and TRBJ1-6; perhaps TRBD1 as D (6 bases). CDR3 size: 15 residues. The germline CDR1 and CDR2 sequences are SEHNR and FQNEAQ (reference sequence). CDR3 DNA: TGCGCCAGCAGCCAAGATGCAGGGGATAATTCACCCCTCCACTTT. Protein sequence: CASSQDAGDNSPLHF.

The gene calls are TRBV11-2 and TRBJ1-5, with TRBD1 identical over 7 bases. Germline V gene sequence: CDR1 SGHAT, CDR2 FQNNGV. This CDR3 is 14 amino acids long. The junction had 4 bases not matched to a gene; V was cut back by 1 base and J by 7 bases. CDR3 protein: CASSLAQGGQPQHF. The CDR3 DNA is TGTGCCAGCAGCTTAGCGCAGGGGGGACAGCCCCAGCATTTT.

This clone was seen only once. The chain has TRBV21-1 and TRBJ2-7; TRBD1 was called by the table and not checked on the DNA. TRBV21-1 is noted as a pseudogene. This CDR3 has 15 amino acids. The CDR3 loop reads CASSTAQYGSYEQYF. The CDR3 bases are TGTGCCAGTTCTACCGCACAGTATGGATCCTACGAGCAGTACTTC.

The gene calls are TRBV9 and TRBJ2-1; D uncertain. V was trimmed by 0 bases and J by 4 bases, leaving 17 bases between them. Germline CDR1 and CDR2: SGDLS and YYNGEE. The CDR3 is made up of 17 amino acids. The CDR3 here is CASSVAKAGSSYNEQFF. The CDR3 bases are TGTGCCAGCAGCGTAGCTAAGGCAGGCAGTTCGTACAATGAGCAGTTCTTC.

This clone was recorded once. J is TRBJ1-5 and V is TRBV6-5; no definite D call. Per the germline V gene, CDR1 is MNHEY and CDR2 is SVGAGI. V shed 5 bases and J shed 1 base, with 12 bases lying between them. This CDR3 has 15 residues. For the CDR3, the DNA is TGTGCCAGCAGTCAAGTTTTCGGAAGCAATCAGCCCCAGCATTTT. It specifies CASSQVFGSNQPQHF.

The genes are TRBV6-6 and TRBJ2-5, with D hard to call. CDR1 is MNHNY and CDR2 is SVGAGI in the germline V gene (reference sequence). Trimming removed 5 bases at V and 2 bases at J, with 12 bases between. The CDR3 loop spans 14 amino acids. CDR3 nucleotides: TGTGCCAGCAGTCCAATCGGTGGGCAAGAGACCCAGTACTTC. Its translation is CASSPIGGQETQYF.

Only one count was recorded for this clone. The chain employs TRBV6-1 and TRBJ1-2; no firm D call. Trimming shortened V by 3 bases and J by 5 bases, and 19 bases separated the two germline ends. Germline CDR1 MNHNS, CDR2 SASEGT. The CDR3 runs to 16 residues. The CDR3 is CASSDLSTFEGYGYTF. The DNA for the CDR3 is TGTGCCAGCAGTGACCTGTCGACCTTCGAGGGATATGGCTACACCTTC.

The chain uses TRBV5-6 and TRBJ1-2; possibly TRBD1 for D (5 bases). The CDR3 consists of 15 residues. Trimming took off 3 bases at V and 8 bases at J, with 20 bases between the two ends. CDR1 is SGHDT, CDR2 YYEEEE, per germline. In DNA form, the CDR3 reads TGTGCCAGCAGCTCTTACATGGACACCCCTGAAGGCTACACCTTC. It encodes CASSSYMDTPEGYTF.